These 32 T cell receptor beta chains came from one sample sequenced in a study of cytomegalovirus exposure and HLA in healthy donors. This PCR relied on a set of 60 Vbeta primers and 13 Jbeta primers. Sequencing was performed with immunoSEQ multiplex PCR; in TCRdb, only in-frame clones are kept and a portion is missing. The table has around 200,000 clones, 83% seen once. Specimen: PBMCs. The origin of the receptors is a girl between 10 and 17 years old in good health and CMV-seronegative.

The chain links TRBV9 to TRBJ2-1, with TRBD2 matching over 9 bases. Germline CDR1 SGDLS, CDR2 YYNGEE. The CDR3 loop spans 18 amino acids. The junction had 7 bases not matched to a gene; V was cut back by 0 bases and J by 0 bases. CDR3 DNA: TGTGCCAGCAGCGTAGGAGCGGGAGGACACAGCTCCTACAATGAGCAGTTCTTC. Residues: CASSVGAGGHSSYNEQFF.

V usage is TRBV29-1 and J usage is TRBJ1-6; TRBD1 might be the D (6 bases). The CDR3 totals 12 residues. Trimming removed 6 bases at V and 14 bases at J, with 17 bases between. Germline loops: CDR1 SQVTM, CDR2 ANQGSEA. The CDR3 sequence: CSVKTGSSSLHF. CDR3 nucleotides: TGCAGCGTGAAGACAGGTTCTAGTTCCCTCCACTTT. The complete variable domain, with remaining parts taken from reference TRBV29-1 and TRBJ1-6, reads SAVISQKPSRDICQRGTSLTIQCQVDSQVTMMFWYRQQPGQSLTLIATANQGSEATYESGFVIDKFPISRPNLTFSTLTVSNMSPEDSSIYLCSVKTGSSSLHFGNGTRLTVT.

The CDR3 DNA reads TGCGCCAGCAGCCAAGGTTCAACTAGGACGGGGAGCTCCTACAATGAGCAGTTCTTC. Protein product: CASSQGSTRTGSSYNEQFF. This chain uses TRBV4-1 with TRBJ2-1, with D maybe TRBD2 (5 bases). Germline loops: CDR1 MGHRA, CDR2 YSYEKL. V lost 1 base, J lost 0 bases, and 19 bases lay in between. The CDR3 is 19 residues long.

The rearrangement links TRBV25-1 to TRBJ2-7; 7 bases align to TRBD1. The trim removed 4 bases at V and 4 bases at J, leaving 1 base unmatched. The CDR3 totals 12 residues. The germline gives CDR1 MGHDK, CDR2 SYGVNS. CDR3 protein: CASSGTGYEQYF. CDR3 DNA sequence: TGTGCCAGCAGTGGGACAGGATACGAGCAGTACTTC.

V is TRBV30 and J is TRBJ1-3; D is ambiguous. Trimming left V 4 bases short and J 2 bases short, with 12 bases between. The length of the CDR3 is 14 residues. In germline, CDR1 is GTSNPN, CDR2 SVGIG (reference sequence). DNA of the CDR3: TGTGCCTGGAACCCTGGCGGTCCTGGAAACACCATATATTTT. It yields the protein CAWNPGGPGNTIYF.

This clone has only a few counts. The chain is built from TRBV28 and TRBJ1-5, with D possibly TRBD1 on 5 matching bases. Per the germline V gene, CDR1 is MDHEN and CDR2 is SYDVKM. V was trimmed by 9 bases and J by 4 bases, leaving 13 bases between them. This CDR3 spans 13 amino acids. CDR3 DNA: TGTGCCAGTGACTGGGGCAGAAATCAGCCCCAGCATTTT. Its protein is CASDWGRNQPQHF.

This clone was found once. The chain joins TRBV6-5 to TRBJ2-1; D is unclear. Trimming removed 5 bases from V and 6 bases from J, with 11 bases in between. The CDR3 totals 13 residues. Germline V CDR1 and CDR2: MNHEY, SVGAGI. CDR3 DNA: TGTGCCAGCAGTCGGAAAGCAGGCAATGAGCAGTTCTTC. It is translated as CASSRKAGNEQFF.

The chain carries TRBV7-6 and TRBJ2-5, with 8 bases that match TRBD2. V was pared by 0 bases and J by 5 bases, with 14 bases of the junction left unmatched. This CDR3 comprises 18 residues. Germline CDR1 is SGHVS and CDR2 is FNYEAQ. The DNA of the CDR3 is TGTGCCAGCAGCTTAGCGCTTTACGGGGGGGCCTCGAAGGAGACCCAGTACTTC. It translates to CASSLALYGGASKETQYF.

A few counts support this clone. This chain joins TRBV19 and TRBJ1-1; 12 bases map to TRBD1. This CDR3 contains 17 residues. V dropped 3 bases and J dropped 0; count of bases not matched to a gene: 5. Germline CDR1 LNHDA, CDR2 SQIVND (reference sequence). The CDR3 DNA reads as TGTGCCAGTAGTATGGGACAGGGGGCGTTACTGAACACTGAAGCTTTCTTT. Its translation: CASSMGQGALLNTEAFF.

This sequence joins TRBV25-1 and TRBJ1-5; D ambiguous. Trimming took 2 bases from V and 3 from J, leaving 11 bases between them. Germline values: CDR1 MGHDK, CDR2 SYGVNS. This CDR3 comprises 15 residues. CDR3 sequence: CASSETTVDNQPQHF. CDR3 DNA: TGTGCCAGCAGTGAAACAACAGTCGACAATCAGCCCCAGCATTTT.

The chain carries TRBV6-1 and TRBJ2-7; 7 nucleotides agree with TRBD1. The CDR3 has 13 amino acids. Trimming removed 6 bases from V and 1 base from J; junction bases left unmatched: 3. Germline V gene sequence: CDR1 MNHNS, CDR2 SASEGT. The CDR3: CASRMGQSYEQYF. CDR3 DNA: TGTGCCAGCAGGATGGGACAGTCCTACGAGCAGTACTTC.

The CDR3 reads CASSLDRTRGYTF. The CDR3 DNA reads as TGTGCCAGCAGTTTAGACAGGACGCGGGGCTACACCTTC. The rearrangement joins TRBV28 to TRBJ1-2, with a weak D call TRBD1 (6 bases). CDR1 and CDR2 (germline): MDHEN, SYDVKM. V lost 2 bases and J lost 8, with 12 bases in between. The CDR3 runs to 13 residues.

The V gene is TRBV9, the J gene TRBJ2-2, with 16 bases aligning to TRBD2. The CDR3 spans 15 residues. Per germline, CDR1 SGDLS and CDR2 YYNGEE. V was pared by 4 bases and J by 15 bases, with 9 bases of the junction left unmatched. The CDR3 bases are TGTGCCAGCAGCATCACCGGGACTAGCGGGGGGGCGGTGTTTTTT. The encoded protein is CASSITGTSGGAVFF. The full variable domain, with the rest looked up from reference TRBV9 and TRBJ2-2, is DSGVTQTPKHLITATGQRVTLRCSPRSGDLSVYWYQQSLDQGLQFLIQYYNGEERAKGNILERFSAQQFPDLHSELNLSSLELGDSALYFCASSITGTSGGAVFFGEGSRLTVL.

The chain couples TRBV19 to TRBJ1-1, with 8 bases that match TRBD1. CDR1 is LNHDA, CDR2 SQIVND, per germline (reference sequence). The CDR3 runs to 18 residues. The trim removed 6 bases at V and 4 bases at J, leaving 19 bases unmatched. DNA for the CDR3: TGTGCCAGTAGCCCCACCCAGGGGGCGAGGATGATGGGCACTGAAGCTTTCTTT. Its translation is CASSPTQGARMMGTEAFF.

CDR3 DNA sequence: TGTGCCAGCAGTTTAGTACCGGGGACAGGGGCCACTGAAGCTTTCTTT. It specifies CASSLVPGTGATEAFF. The rearrangement links TRBV28 to TRBJ1-1; TRBD1 matches at 10 bases. Trimming cost V 2 bases and J 4 bases; bases outside gene matches: 7. This CDR3 has 16 residues. Germline-derived CDR1 and CDR2 are MDHEN and SYDVKM.

This CDR3 reads CAWSIGEGVEQYF. In DNA, the CDR3 is TGTGCCTGGAGTATCGGGGAGGGGGTAGAGCAGTACTTC. V usage is TRBV30 and J usage is TRBJ2-7; D might be TRBD2 (7 bases). V was shortened by 2 bases and J by 7 bases, with 15 bases between the two germline ends. Germline CDR1 GTSNPN, CDR2 SVGIG (reference sequence). The CDR3 sequence is 13 residues long. Full variable domain (rest looked up from reference TRBV30 and TRBJ2-7): SQTIHQWPATLVQPVGSPLSLECTVEGTSNPNLYWYRQAAGRGLQLLFYSVGIGQISSEVPQNLSASRPQDRQFILSSKKLLLSDSGFYLCAWSIGEGVEQYFGPGTRLTVT.

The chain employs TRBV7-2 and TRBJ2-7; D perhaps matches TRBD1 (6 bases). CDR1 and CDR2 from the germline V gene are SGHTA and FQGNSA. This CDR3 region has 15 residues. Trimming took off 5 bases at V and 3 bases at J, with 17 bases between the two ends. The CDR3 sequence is CASSLATGGGYEQYF. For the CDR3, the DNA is TGTGCCAGCAGCCTGGCGACAGGAGGAGGCTACGAGCAGTACTTC.

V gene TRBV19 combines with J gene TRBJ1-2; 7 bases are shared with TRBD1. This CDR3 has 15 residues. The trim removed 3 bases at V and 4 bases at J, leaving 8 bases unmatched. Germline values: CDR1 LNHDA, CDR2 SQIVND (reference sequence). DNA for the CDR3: TGTGCCAGTAGTATGGGGGACAGAACCCTCTATGGCTACACCTTC. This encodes CASSMGDRTLYGYTF. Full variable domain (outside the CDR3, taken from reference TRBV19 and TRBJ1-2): DGGITQSPKYLFRKEGQNVTLSCEQNLNHDAMYWYRQDPGQGLRLIYYSQIVNDFQKGDIAEGYSVSREKKESFPLTVTSAQKNPTAFYLCASSMGDRTLYGYTFGSGTRLTVV.

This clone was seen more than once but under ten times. CDR3 in DNA: TGTGCCAGCAGCAAAGCGCGGACAGAAAATCAGCCCCAGCATTTT. Encoded protein: CASSKARTENQPQHF. The V gene is TRBV21-1, the J gene TRBJ1-5; the DNA was not used to check the table's D call, TRBD1. TRBV21-1 represents a pseudogene. The CDR3 is 15 residues long.

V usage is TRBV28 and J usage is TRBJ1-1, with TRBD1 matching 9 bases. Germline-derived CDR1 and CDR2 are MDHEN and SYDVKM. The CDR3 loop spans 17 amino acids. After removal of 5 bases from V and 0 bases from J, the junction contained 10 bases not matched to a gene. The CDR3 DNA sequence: TGTGCCAGCAGTCCACCGGGACAGGGACCCGTGAACACTGAAGCTTTCTTT. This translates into CASSPPGQGPVNTEAFF.

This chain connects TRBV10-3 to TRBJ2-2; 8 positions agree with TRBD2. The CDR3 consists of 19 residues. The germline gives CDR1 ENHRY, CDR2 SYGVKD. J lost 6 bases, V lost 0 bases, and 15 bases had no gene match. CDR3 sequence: CAISESMAGSGGPSGELFF. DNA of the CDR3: TGTGCCATCAGTGAGTCCATGGCTGGCTCGGGAGGGCCATCCGGGGAGCTGTTTTTT.

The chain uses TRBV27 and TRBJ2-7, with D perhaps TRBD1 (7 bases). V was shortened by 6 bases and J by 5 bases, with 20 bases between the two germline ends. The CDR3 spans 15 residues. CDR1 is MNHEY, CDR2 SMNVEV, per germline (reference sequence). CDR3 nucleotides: TGTGCCAGCAGCCGCGCTCGACAGGGAGGCGACGAGCAGTACTTC. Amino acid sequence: CASSRARQGGDEQYF.

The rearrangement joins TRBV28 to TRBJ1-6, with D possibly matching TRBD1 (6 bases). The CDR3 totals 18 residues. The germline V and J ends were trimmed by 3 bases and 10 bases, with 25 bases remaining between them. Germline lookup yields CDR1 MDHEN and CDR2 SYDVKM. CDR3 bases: TGTGCCAGCAGTTTCGACAGGACTCGAACCCCGGCGGAATCACCCCTCCACTTT. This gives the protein CASSFDRTRTPAESPLHF.

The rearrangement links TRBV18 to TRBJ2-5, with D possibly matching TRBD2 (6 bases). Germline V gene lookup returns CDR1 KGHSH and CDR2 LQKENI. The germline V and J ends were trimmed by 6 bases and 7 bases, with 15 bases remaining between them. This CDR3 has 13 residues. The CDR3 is CASSPDLGGTQYF. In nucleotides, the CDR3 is TGTGCCAGCTCCCCGGACCTGGGGGGGACCCAGTACTTC. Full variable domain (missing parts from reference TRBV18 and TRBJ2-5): NAGVMQNPRHLVRRRGQEARLRCSPMKGHSHVYWYRQLPEEGLKFMVYLQKENIIDESGMPKERFSAEFPKEGPSILRIQQVVRGDSAAYFCASSPDLGGTQYFGPGTRLLVL.

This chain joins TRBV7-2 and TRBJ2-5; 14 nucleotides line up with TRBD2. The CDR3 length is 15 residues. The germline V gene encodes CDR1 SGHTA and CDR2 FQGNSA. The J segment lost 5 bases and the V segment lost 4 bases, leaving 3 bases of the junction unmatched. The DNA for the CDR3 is TGTGCCAGCAGCTGGACTAGCGGGGGGATGGAGACCCAGTACTTC. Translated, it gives CASSWTSGGMETQYF.

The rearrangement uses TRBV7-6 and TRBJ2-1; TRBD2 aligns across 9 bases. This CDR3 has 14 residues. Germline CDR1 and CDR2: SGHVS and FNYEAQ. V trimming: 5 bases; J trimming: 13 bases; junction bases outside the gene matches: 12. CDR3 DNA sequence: TGTGCCAGCAGCCCCGTGTTAGCGGGAGTTTCACAGTTCTTC. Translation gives CASSPVLAGVSQFF.

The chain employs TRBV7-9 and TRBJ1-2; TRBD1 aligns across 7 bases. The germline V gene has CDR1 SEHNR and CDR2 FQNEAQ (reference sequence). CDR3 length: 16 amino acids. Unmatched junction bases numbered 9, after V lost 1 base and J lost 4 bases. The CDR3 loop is CASSLGLGTAGYGYTF. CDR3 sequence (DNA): TGTGCCAGCAGCTTAGGGCTCGGGACAGCAGGCTATGGCTACACCTTC.

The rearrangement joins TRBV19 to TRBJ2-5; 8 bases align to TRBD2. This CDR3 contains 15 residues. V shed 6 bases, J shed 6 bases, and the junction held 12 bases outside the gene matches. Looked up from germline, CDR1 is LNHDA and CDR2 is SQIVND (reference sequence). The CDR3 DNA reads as TGTGCCAGTAGCCCGGGACTAGTAGCTATAAAGACCCAGTACTTC. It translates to CASSPGLVAIKTQYF.

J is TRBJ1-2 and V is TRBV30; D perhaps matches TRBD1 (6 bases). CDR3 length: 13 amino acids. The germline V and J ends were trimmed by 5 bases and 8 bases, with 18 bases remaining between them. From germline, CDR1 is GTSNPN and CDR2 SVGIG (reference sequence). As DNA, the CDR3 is TGTGCCTGGGAGAGCGGGACATCTCAGGGCTACACCTTC. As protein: CAWESGTSQGYTF.

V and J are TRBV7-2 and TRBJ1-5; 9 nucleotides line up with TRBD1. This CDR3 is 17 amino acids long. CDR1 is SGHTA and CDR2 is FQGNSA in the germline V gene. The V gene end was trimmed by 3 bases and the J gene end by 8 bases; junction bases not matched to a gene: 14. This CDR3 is CASSFRPRTGEVEPQHF. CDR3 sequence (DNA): TGTGCCAGCAGCTTTAGGCCTAGGACAGGGGAAGTGGAGCCCCAGCATTTT.

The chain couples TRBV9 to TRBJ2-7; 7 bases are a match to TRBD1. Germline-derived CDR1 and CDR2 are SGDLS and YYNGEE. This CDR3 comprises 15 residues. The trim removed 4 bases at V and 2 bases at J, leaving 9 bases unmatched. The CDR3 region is CASSQGVGGPYEQYF. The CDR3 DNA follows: TGTGCCAGCAGCCAGGGTGTAGGGGGCCCCTACGAGCAGTACTTC.

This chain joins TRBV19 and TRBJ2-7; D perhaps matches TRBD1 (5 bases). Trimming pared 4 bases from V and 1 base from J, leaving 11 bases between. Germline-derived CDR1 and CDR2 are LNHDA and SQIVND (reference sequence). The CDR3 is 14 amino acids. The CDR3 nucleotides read TGTGCCAGTAGTAGCGGTCAGGGATCCTACGAGCAGTACTTC. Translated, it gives CASSSGQGSYEQYF.